The rows below give T cell receptor beta chains drawn from one sample of a study of cytomegalovirus exposure and HLA in healthy donors. Method: immunoSEQ multiplex PCR; TCRdb's copy keeps in-frame clones and lacks some. The sample shows 30,000 to 35,000 clones, and 3% to 3.5% sits with its ten largest clones. Sequenced material: PBMCs. These receptors all come from a middle-aged woman in good health and CMV-seropositive. Both conserved end residues are part of each CDR3. D genes are given only for firm matches.

v_call: TRBV12-5
j_call: TRBJ1-3
cdr3_length: 16
d_call: TRBD1
cdr3_aa: CASGSTTGGSGNTIYF
cdr3_nt: TGTGCTAGTGGTTCCACTACAGGGGGCTCTGGAAACACCATATATTTT

v_call: TRBV5-1
j_call: TRBJ2-7
cdr3_length: 15
d_call: TRBD1
cdr3_aa: CASSLPRQGTDEQYF
cdr3_nt: TGCGCCAGCAGCTTACCTCGACAGGGAACAGACGAGCAGTACTTC

v_call: TRBV6-1
j_call: TRBJ1-1
cdr3_length: 14
d_call: .
cdr3_aa: CASSEGGQVTEAFF
cdr3_nt: TGTGCCAGCAGTGAGGGGGGGCAGGTTACTGAAGCTTTCTTT

v_call: TRBV5-1
j_call: TRBJ1-1
cdr3_length: 14
d_call: TRBD1
cdr3_aa: CASSLAGGVTEAFF
cdr3_nt: TGCGCCAGCAGCTTGGCAGGGGGCGTTACTGAAGCTTTCTTT

v_call: TRBV30
j_call: TRBJ1-5
cdr3_length: 12
d_call: .
cdr3_aa: CAWSSTDQPQHF
cdr3_nt: TGTGCCTGGAGTTCGACAGATCAGCCCCAGCATTTT

v_call: TRBV4-1
j_call: TRBJ2-3
cdr3_length: 15
d_call: .
cdr3_aa: CASSRGGPFTDTQYF
cdr3_nt: TGCGCCAGCAGCCGCGGAGGACCCTTCACAGATACGCAGTATTTT

v_call: TRBV29-1
j_call: TRBJ1-2
cdr3_length: 13
d_call: .
cdr3_aa: CSVEGGGGYGYTF
cdr3_nt: TGCAGCGTTGAAGGCGGGGGCGGCTATGGCTACACCTTC

v_call: TRBV6-6
j_call: TRBJ1-2
cdr3_length: 13
d_call: .
cdr3_aa: CASSPEGDRGYTF
cdr3_nt: TGTGCCAGCAGCCCCGAGGGGGATCGAGGCTACACCTTC

v_call: TRBV28
j_call: TRBJ2-5
cdr3_length: 14
d_call: .
cdr3_aa: CASSWTLGGETQYF
cdr3_nt: TGTGCCAGCAGTTGGACACTCGGAGGGGAGACCCAGTACTTC

v_call: TRBV4-3
j_call: TRBJ1-2
cdr3_length: 15
d_call: .
cdr3_aa: CASSQDPTGNYGYTF
cdr3_nt: TGCGCCAGCAGCCAAGATCCCACAGGGAACTATGGCTACACCTTC

v_call: TRBV18
j_call: TRBJ1-2
cdr3_length: 14
d_call: TRBD1
cdr3_aa: CASSPGTGPDGYTF
cdr3_nt: TGTGCCAGCTCACCAGGGACAGGACCTGATGGCTACACCTTC

v_call: TRBV30
j_call: TRBJ2-1
cdr3_length: 11
d_call: .
cdr3_aa: CAWSQYNEQFF
cdr3_nt: TGTGCCTGGAGTCAGTACAATGAGCAGTTCTTC

v_call: TRBV28
j_call: TRBJ1-2
cdr3_length: 13
d_call: .
cdr3_aa: CASSLNSVYGYTF
cdr3_nt: TGTGCCAGCAGTTTAAACAGTGTCTATGGCTACACCTTC

v_call: TRBV4-1
j_call: TRBJ2-2
cdr3_length: 15
d_call: TRBD1
cdr3_aa: CASSQRDRETGELFF
cdr3_nt: TGCGCCAGCAGCCAAAGAGACAGGGAAACCGGGGAGCTGTTTTTT

v_call: TRBV30
j_call: TRBJ2-7
cdr3_length: 14
d_call: TRBD2
cdr3_aa: CAWGAGGSAYEQYF
cdr3_nt: TGTGCCTGGGGAGCGGGAGGTAGCGCCTACGAGCAGTACTTC